The next 19 T cell receptor beta chains were all read from a single sample in a study of T cells in Graves' hyperthyroidism and ophthalmopathy. The TCR beta CDR3 regions underwent amplification using RNA transcripts as the source. Using the HTBI primer set, a first-round RT-PCR was run on the TCR CDR3. Using its own MiXCR run on the multiplex PCR reads, TCRdb lists one record per CDR3 protein. The table lists 500,000 to 550,000 distinct CDR3 sequences, roughly 21% of them singletons. Material for sequencing was blood. These receptors were taken from a man in his forties or fifties with Graves' ophthalmopathy.

This clonotype has at least ten counts. V is TRBV5-1 and J is TRBJ2-7; 10 bases match TRBD2. The J segment lost 4 bases and the V segment lost 5 bases, leaving 6 bases of the junction unmatched. Germline loops: CDR1 SGHRS, CDR2 YFSETQ. CDR3 length: 14 amino acids. The CDR3 loop reads CASRQLAGVYEQYF. Here the CDR3 DNA reads TGCGCCAGCAGGCAGCTAGCGGGAGTTTACGAGCAGTACTTC. The complete variable domain, with remaining parts taken from reference TRBV5-1 and TRBJ2-7, reads KAGVTQTPRYLIKTRGQQVTLSCSPISGHRSVSWYQQTPGQGLQFLFEYFSETQRNKGNFPGRFSGRQFSNSRSEMNVSTLELGDSALYLCASRQLAGVYEQYFGPGTRLTVT.

The V gene is TRBV15, the J gene TRBJ2-5; D unresolved. Trimming removed 1 base at V and 5 bases at J, with 8 bases between. Germline-derived CDR1 and CDR2 are LNHNV and YYDKDF (reference sequence). This CDR3 contains 13 residues. The CDR3 bases are TGTGCCACCAGCAGAGGTCCGGTGGAGACCCAGTACTTC. Its protein product is CATSRGPVETQYF.

The CDR3 sequence is CASSQVYEGRNYGYTF. CDR3 bases: TGCGCCAGCAGCCAAGTTTATGAGGGTCGTAACTATGGCTACACCTTC. The rearrangement joins TRBV4-1 to TRBJ1-2; D gene ambiguous. The germline V and J ends were trimmed by 1 base and 1 base, with 13 bases remaining between them. This CDR3 region has 16 residues. Germline V gives CDR1 MGHRA, CDR2 YSYEKL.

This clonotype came up many times. The chain combines TRBV7-9 with TRBJ1-1, with TRBD1 matching over 7 bases. The CDR3 is 14 residues long. CDR1 SEHNR and CDR2 FQNEAQ come from the germline V gene (reference sequence). Trimming removed 5 bases from V and 2 bases from J; junction bases left unmatched: 5. CDR3 residues: CASSTGTVNTEAFF. The CDR3 DNA sequence: TGTGCCAGCAGCACCGGGACAGTTAACACTGAAGCTTTCTTT.

This CDR3 is CASSPENVRDGYTF. As DNA, the CDR3 is TGTGCCAGCTCTCCCGAAAACGTCCGGGATGGCTACACCTTC. This rearrangement joins TRBV18 to TRBJ1-2, with D unresolved. V gave up 6 bases and J gave up 6 bases, with 17 bases separating them. In germline, CDR1 is KGHSH, CDR2 LQKENI. The CDR3 spans 14 residues.

This clonotype has a count of ten or more. The chain joins TRBV2 to TRBJ2-7; 10 bases are a match to TRBD2. The CDR3 extends over 14 amino acids. V shed 4 bases and J 6 bases; nucleotides not matched to a gene: 6. Germline CDR1 and CDR2: SNHLY and FYNNEI. The DNA for the CDR3 is TGTGCCAGCAGTGTCTCTAGCGGGAGCCCCGAGCAGTACTTC. This translates into CASSVSSGSPEQYF. The variable domain in full, completed from reference TRBV2 and TRBJ2-7, reads EPEVTQTPSHQVTQMGQEVILRCVPISNHLYFYWYRQILGQKVEFLVSFYNNEISEKSEIFDDQFSVERPDGSNFTLKIRSTKLEDSAMYFCASSVSSGSPEQYFGPGTRLTVT.

This chain joins TRBV5-1 and TRBJ2-5; perhaps TRBD1 as D (6 bases). CDR1 is SGHRS and CDR2 is YFSETQ in the germline V gene. Trimming shortened V by 2 bases and J by 5 bases, and 16 bases separated the two germline ends. This CDR3 spans 15 amino acids. The CDR3 bases are TGCGCCAGCAGCTTCTCATCGGGACACGGGGAGACCCAGTACTTC. Translation: CASSFSSGHGETQYF.

In this sample, this clonotype turned up many times. The chain links TRBV6-1 to TRBJ1-1, with unresolved D. The V gene lost 4 bases and the J gene lost 0 bases, with 12 bases spanning the gap. Germline CDR1 is MNHNS and CDR2 is SASEGT. This CDR3 spans 15 amino acids. CDR3 sequence (DNA): TGTGCCAGCAGTGGGTCGAGCACACTGAACACTGAAGCTTTCTTT. This encodes CASSGSSTLNTEAFF.

In its sample, this clonotype was seen many times. This chain connects TRBV30 to TRBJ1-4; possibly TRBD1 for D (6 bases). Trimming removed 0 bases from V and 1 base from J, with 12 bases in between. CDR3 length equals 16 residues. CDR1 GTSNPN and CDR2 SVGIG come from the germline V gene (reference sequence). CDR3 DNA: TGTGCCTGGAGTGTTTGGGGGCGAGAAACTAATGAAAAACTGTTTTTT. This translates into CAWSVWGRETNEKLFF. The full variable domain, rest sourced from reference TRBV30 and TRBJ1-4, is SQTIHQWPATLVQPVGSPLSLECTVEGTSNPNLYWYRQAAGRGLQLLFYSVGIGQISSEVPQNLSASRPQDRQFILSSKKLLLSDSGFYLCAWSVWGRETNEKLFFGSGTQLSVL.

This clonotype has a count of ten or more. The chain couples TRBV10-3 to TRBJ1-5, with TRBD1 matching over 9 bases. CDR3 size: 16 residues. The V gene's germline CDR1 is ENHRY and CDR2 SYGVKD. Trimming cost V 0 bases and J 7 bases; bases outside gene matches: 7. CDR3 nucleotides: TGTGCCATCAGTGAGTCGACGGGACAGGGCACCCAGCCCCAGCATTTT. This sequence encodes CAISESTGQGTQPQHF.

This clonotype appeared many times. A read error may account for a junction end that differs from germline. The V and J genes are TRBV18 and TRBJ2-7, with D perhaps TRBD1 (5 bases). The CDR3 runs 15 residues. Germline assignment: CDR1 KGHSH and CDR2 LQKENI. The CDR3 DNA reads TGTGCCAGCTCCACCGAGTCTACAGGATCATACGAGCGGTACTTC. Amino acid sequence: CASSTESTGSYERYF.

The table lists this clonotype with a few counts. The chain couples TRBV4-3 to TRBJ1-5; no reliable D call. Trimming removed 5 bases at V and 4 bases at J, with 9 bases between. This CDR3 spans 13 amino acids. Germline values: CDR1 LGHNA, CDR2 YSLEER. Here the CDR3 DNA reads TGCGCCAGCAGCGATAGGGAGAATCAGCCCCAGCATTTT. This sequence encodes CASSDRENQPQHF.

The chain couples TRBV27 to TRBJ2-7; perhaps TRBD1 as D (6 bases). Between the trimmed V and J ends, which lost 8 bases and 2 bases, there was a span of 7 bases. Per germline, CDR1 MNHEY and CDR2 SMNVEV (reference sequence). The CDR3 runs 11 residues. The CDR3 DNA sequence: TGTGCCAGCGGGGGCCCCTACGAGCAGTACTTC. Amino acid sequence: CASGGPYEQYF.

This clonotype appeared many times. The chain carries TRBV18 and TRBJ2-5; D may be TRBD2 (5 bases). Germline-derived CDR1 and CDR2 are KGHSH and LQKENI. The V and J ends lost 8 bases and 5 bases respectively, with 12 bases between them. This CDR3 spans 12 amino acids. CDR3 in DNA: TGTGCCAGCAGCCCGTCGGGGGAGACCCAGTACTTC. This sequence encodes CASSPSGETQYF.

V and J are TRBV5-1 and TRBJ1-2, with 8 bases identical to TRBD1. V was clipped by 9 bases and J by 6 bases; unmatched bases: 10. Looked up from germline, CDR1 is SGHRS and CDR2 is YFSETQ. The CDR3 totals 13 residues. The CDR3 DNA reads as TGCGCCACCCCCCCGACAGGGGACCATGGCTACACCTTC. It translates to CATPPTGDHGYTF.

Ten or more counts support this clonotype. The chain uses TRBV6-1 and TRBJ2-7; D may correspond to TRBD1 or TRBD2 (5 bases each). Germline V gene sequence: CDR1 MNHNS, CDR2 SASEGT. The CDR3 length is 14 residues. V was cut by 0 bases and J by 0 bases, with 6 bases left in between. CDR3 sequence reads: CASSEAGGSYEQYF. The CDR3 coding sequence is TGTGCCAGCAGTGAAGCTGGGGGCTCCTACGAGCAGTACTTC.

This rearrangement joins TRBV20-1 to TRBJ2-7; 9 nucleotides align to TRBD1. The V and J ends lost 5 bases and 3 bases, in that order; junction bases with no gene match: 8. This CDR3 is built from 14 residues. Germline values: CDR1 DFQATT, CDR2 SNEGSKA (reference sequence). CDR3 region: CSARLGQGGYEQYF. The CDR3 coding sequence is TGCAGTGCTCGCCTGGGACAGGGTGGCTACGAGCAGTACTTC.

The sample holds a few counts of this clonotype. This rearrangement joins TRBV7-2 to TRBJ2-4; TRBD1 matches 10 bases. The CDR3 has 15 amino acids. V trimming: 3 bases; J trimming: 6 bases; junction bases outside the gene matches: 5. CDR1 and CDR2 from the germline V gene are SGHTA and FQGNSA. DNA for the CDR3: TGTGCCAGCAGCTTGACAGGGGGCCGGGTAAACATTCAGTACTTC. It codes for CASSLTGGRVNIQYF. Drawing the rest from reference TRBV7-2 and TRBJ2-4, the complete variable domain is GAGVSQSPSNKVTEKGKDVELRCDPISGHTALYWYRQSLGQGLEFLIYFQGNSAPDKSGLPSDRFSAERTGGSVSTLTIQRTQQEDSAVYLCASSLTGGRVNIQYFGAGTRLSVL.

The chain carries TRBV28 and TRBJ2-2, with TRBD2 identical over 7 bases. This CDR3 region has 15 residues. Looked up from germline, CDR1 is MDHEN and CDR2 is SYDVKM. Trimming took 0 bases from V and 4 from J; bases not matched to a gene: 2. CDR3 sequence (DNA): TGTGCCAGCAGTTTATGGACTAGCTCCACCGGGGAGCTGTTTTTT. It encodes CASSLWTSSTGELFF.